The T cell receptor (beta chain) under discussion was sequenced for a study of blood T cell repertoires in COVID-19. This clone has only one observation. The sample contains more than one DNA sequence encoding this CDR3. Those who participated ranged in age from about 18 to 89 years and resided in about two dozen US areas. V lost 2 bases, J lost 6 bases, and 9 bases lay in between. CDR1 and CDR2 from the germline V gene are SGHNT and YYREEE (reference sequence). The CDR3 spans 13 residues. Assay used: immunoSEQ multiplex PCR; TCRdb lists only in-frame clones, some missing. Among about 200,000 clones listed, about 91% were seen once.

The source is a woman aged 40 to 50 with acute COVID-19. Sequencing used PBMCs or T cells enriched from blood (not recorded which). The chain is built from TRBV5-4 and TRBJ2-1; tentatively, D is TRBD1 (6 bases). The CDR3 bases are TGTGCCAGCAGCTTAGGCAGGGGCAATGAGCAGTTCTTC. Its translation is CASSLGRGNEQFF.